This passage covers 5 T cell receptor beta chains from one sample sequenced in a study of blood T cell repertoires in COVID-19. Sequencing was performed with immunoSEQ multiplex PCR; in TCRdb, only in-frame clones are kept and a portion is missing. The sample includes around 87,000 clones, roughly 88% of them seen just once. Sequencing was performed on peripheral blood. These TCRs come from a human donor with active COVID-19. The donor label of this sample is uncertain.

The rearrangement links TRBV5-1 to TRBJ1-2; 10 nucleotides align to TRBD1. With 2 bases clipped from V and 3 bases from J, the junction kept 13 bases outside the gene matches. The germline CDR1 and CDR2 sequences are SGHRS and YFSETQ. The CDR3 contains 18 residues. The CDR3 is CASSFRTGGRNVDYGYTF. For the CDR3, the DNA is TGCGCCAGCAGCTTCAGGACAGGGGGAAGGAACGTCGACTATGGCTACACCTTC.

The rearrangement joins TRBV12-5 to TRBJ1-6; D is undetermined. Trimming shortened V by 4 bases and J by 13 bases, and 14 bases separated the two germline ends. In germline, CDR1 is LGHNT, CDR2 FRNRAP. The CDR3 is 13 amino acids. In DNA, the CDR3 is TGTGCTAGTGGTTCGGAGAGAGCCGAGCCCCTCCACTTT. The encoded protein is CASGSERAEPLHF.

V and J are TRBV2 and TRBJ2-3, with TRBD1 as a possible D gene (5 bases). V shed 4 bases and J shed 4 bases, with 9 bases lying between them. Germline lookup yields CDR1 SNHLY and CDR2 FYNNEI. CDR3 size: 13 residues. The CDR3, as DNA: TGTGCCAGCAGTGCAGGGTGGGCAGATACGCAGTATTTT. Translation: CASSAGWADTQYF.

This chain joins TRBV9 and TRBJ2-3; D unclear. This CDR3 region has 14 residues. Trimming took 0 bases from V and 1 from J, leaving 6 bases between them. The germline gives CDR1 SGDLS, CDR2 YYNGEE. The CDR3 DNA follows: TGTGCCAGCAGCGTAGCCGCGGGCACAGATACGCAGTATTTT. Translation: CASSVAAGTDTQYF.

This clone was seen just once. The chain employs TRBV11-2 and TRBJ1-5; unclear D gene. The CDR3 loop spans 13 amino acids. Trimming stripped 0 bases from V and 5 bases from J, with 5 bases between. Germline CDR1 reads SGHAT; CDR2 reads FQNNGV. CDR3 nucleotide sequence: TGTGCCAGCAGCTTAGACCGAGATCAGCCCCAGCATTTT. This sequence encodes CASSLDRDQPQHF. Using reference TRBV11-2 and TRBJ1-5 for the parts outside the CDR3, the full variable domain is EAGVAQSPRYKIIEKRQSVAFWCNPISGHATLYWYQQILGQGPKLLIQFQNNGVVDDSQLPKDRFSAERLKGVDSTLKIQPAKLEDSAVYLCASSLDRDQPQHFGDGTRLSIL.